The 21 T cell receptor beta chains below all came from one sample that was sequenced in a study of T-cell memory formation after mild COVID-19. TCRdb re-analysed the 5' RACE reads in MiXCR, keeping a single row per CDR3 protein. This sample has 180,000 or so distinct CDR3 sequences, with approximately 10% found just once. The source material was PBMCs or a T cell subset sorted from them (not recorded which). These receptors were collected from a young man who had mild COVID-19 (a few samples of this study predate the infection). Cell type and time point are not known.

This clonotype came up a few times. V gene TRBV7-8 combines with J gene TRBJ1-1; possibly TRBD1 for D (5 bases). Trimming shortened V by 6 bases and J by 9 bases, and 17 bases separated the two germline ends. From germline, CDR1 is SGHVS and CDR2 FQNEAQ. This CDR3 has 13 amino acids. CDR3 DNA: TGTGCCAGCAGACCTGAGGGGCAGACCAAAGCTTTCTTT. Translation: CASRPEGQTKAFF.

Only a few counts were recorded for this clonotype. CDR3 residues: CASSATYRNSPLHF. The DNA of the CDR3 is TGTGCCAGTAGTGCGACATATAGGAATTCACCCCTCCACTTT. This sequence joins TRBV19 and TRBJ1-6; D gene ambiguous. V was cut by 5 bases and J by 7 bases, with 12 bases left in between. Per the germline V gene, CDR1 is LNHDA and CDR2 is SQIVND (reference sequence). This CDR3 has 14 amino acids.

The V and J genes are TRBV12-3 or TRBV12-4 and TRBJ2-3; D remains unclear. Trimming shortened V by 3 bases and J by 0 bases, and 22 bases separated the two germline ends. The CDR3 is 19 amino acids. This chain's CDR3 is CASSFPAETPGRSTDTQYF. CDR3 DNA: TGTGCCAGCAGTTTTCCTGCGGAGACTCCTGGACGGAGCACAGATACGCAGTATTTT.

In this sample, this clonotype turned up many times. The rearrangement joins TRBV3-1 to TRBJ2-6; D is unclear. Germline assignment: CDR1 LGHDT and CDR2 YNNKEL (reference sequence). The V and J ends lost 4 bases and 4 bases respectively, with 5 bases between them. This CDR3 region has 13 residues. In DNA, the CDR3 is TGTGCCAGCAGCCCTTCGGGGGCCAACGTCCTGACTTTC. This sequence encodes CASSPSGANVLTF.

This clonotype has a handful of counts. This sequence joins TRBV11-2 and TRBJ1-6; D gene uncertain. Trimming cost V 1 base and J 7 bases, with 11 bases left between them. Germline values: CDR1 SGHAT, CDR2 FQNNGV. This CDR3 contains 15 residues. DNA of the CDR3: TGTGCCAGCAGCTTAGTGGGCAGATTAAATTCACCCCTCCACTTT. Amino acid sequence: CASSLVGRLNSPLHF. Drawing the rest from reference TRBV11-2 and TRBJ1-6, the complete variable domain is EAGVAQSPRYKIIEKRQSVAFWCNPISGHATLYWYQQILGQGPKLLIQFQNNGVVDDSQLPKDRFSAERLKGVDSTLKIQPAKLEDSAVYLCASSLVGRLNSPLHFGNGTRLTVT.

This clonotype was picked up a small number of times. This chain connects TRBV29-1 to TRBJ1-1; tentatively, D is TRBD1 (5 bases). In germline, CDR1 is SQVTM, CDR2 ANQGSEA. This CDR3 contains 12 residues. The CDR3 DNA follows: TGCGGGGGTGGGTACATGAACACTGAAGCTTTCTTT. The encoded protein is CGGGYMNTEAFF. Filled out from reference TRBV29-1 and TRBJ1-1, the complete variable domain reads SAVISQKPSRDICQRGTSLTIQCQVDSQVTMMFWYRQQPGQSLTLIATANQGSEATYESGFVIDKFPISRPNLTFSTLTVSNMSPEDSSIYLCGGGYMNTEAFFGQGTRLTVV.

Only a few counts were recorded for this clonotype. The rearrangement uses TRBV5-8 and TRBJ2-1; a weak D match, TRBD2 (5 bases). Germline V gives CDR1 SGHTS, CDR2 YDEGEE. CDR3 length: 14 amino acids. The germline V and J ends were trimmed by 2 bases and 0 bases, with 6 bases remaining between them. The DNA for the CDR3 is TGTGCCAGCAGCTTTCGGGACTCCTACAATGAGCAGTTCTTC. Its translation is CASSFRDSYNEQFF.

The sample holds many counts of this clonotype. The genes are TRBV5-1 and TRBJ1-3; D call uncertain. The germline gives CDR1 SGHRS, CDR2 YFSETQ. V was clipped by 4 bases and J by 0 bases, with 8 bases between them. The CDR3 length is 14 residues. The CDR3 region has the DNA TGCGCCAGCAGCCAAGAGTTCTCTGGAAACACCATATATTTT. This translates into CASSQEFSGNTIYF.

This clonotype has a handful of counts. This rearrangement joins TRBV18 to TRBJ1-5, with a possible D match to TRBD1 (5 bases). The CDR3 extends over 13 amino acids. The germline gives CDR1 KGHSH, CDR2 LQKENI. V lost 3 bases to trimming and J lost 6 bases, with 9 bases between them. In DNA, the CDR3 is TGTGCCAGCTCACCGGGGGGGGGTCAGCCCCAGCATTTT. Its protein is CASSPGGGQPQHF. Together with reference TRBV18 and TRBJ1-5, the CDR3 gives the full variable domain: NAGVMQNPRHLVRRRGQEARLRCSPMKGHSHVYWYRQLPEEGLKFMVYLQKENIIDESGMPKERFSAEFPKEGPSILRIQQVVRGDSAAYFCASSPGGGQPQHFGDGTRLSIL.

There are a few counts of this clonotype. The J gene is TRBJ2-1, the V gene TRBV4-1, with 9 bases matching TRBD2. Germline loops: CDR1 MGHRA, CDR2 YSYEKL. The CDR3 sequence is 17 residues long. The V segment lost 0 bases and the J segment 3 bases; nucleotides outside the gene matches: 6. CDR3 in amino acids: CASSQDGSGGHYNEQFF. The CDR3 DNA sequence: TGCGCCAGCAGCCAAGATGGTAGCGGGGGCCACTACAATGAGCAGTTCTTC.

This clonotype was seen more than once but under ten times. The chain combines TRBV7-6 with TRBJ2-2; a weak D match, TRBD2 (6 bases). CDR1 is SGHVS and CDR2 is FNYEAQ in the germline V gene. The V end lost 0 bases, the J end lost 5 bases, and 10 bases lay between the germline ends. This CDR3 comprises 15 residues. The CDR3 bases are TGTGCCAGCAGCTTAGCGCCCGGGACTACCGGGGAGCTGTTTTTT. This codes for CASSLAPGTTGELFF.

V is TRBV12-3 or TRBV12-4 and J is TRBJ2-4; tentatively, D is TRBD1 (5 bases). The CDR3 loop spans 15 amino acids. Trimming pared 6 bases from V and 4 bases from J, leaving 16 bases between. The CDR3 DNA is TGTGCCAGCAGGCAGACCATGGGGCCAAAAAACATTCAGTACTTC. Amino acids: CASRQTMGPKNIQYF.

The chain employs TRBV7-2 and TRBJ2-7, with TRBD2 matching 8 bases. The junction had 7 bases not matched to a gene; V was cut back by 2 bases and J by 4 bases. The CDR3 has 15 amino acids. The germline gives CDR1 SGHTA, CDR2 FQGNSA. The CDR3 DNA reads TGTGCCAGCAGCTTAAGCCGGGGGGGTAGTTACGAGCAGTACTTC. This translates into CASSLSRGGSYEQYF.

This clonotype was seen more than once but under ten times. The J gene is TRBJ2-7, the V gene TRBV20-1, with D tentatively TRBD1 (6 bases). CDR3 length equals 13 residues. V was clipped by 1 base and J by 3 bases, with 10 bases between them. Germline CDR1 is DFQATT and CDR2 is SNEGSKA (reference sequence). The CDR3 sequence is CSARGQAGYEQYF. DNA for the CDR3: TGCAGTGCTAGAGGACAGGCGGGCTACGAGCAGTACTTC.

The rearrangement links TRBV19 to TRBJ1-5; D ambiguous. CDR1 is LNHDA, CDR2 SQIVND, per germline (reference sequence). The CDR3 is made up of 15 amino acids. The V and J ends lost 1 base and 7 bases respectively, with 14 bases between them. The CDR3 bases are TGTGCCAGTAGTATAGTGTGGTCATCCGAACAGCCCCAGCATTTT. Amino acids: CASSIVWSSEQPQHF.

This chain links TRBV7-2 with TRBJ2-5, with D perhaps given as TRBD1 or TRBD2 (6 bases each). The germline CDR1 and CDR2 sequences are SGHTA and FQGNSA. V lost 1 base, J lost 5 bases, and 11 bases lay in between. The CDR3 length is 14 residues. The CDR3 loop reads CASSLEGGVETQYF. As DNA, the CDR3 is TGTGCCAGCAGCTTAGAGGGGGGCGTGGAGACCCAGTACTTC.

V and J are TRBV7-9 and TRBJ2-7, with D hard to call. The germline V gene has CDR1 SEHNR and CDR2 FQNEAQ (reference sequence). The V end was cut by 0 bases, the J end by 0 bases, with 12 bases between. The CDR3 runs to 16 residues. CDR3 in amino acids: CASSLALRYSSYEQYF. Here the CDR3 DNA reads TGTGCCAGCAGCTTAGCGCTTAGGTACAGCTCCTACGAGCAGTACTTC.

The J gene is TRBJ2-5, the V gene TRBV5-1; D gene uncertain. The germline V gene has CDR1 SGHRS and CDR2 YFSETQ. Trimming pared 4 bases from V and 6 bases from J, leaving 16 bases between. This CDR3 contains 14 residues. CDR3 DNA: TGCGCCAGCAGCCCGCGGACGGATGGAAAGACCCAGTACTTC. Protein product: CASSPRTDGKTQYF.

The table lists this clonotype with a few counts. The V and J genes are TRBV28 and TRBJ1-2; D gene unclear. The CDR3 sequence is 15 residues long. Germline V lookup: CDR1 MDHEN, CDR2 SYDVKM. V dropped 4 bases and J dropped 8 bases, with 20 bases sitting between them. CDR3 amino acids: CASSSISAVGRGYTF. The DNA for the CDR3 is TGTGCCAGCAGTTCGATAAGCGCGGTTGGGCGCGGCTACACCTTC.

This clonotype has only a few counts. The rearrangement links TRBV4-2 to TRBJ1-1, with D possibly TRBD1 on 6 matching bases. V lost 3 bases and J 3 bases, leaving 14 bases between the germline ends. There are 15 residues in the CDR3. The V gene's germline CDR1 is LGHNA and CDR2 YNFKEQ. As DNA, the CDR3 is TGTGCCAGCAGCCAGGAAGGGCAGGGGCACACTGAAGCTTTCTTT. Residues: CASSQEGQGHTEAFF.

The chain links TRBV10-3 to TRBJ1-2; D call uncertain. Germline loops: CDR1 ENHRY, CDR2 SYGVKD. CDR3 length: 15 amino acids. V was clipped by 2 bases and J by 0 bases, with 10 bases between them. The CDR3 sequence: CAISEGGPTNYGYTF. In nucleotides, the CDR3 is TGTGCCATCAGTGAGGGCGGTCCGACTAACTATGGCTACACCTTC.